One and the same sample provided the 22 T cell receptor beta chains below, sequenced in a study of blood T cells in healthy people across ages. For the second PCR, which ran for about 6 to 11 cycles, a sample-barcoded 5' primer and a J-beta primer mix were used. Via MiXCR, TCRdb re-called the 5' RACE reads, giving one row per CDR3 protein. The repertoire holds approximately 690,000 distinct CDR3 sequences, with roughly 43% as singletons. Sequenced: blood. The receptors derive from a man older than 75 in good health.

The chain links TRBV5-1 to TRBJ2-5; D gene uncertain. CDR1 and CDR2 from the germline V gene are SGHRS and YFSETQ. The CDR3 sequence is 13 residues long. V lost 0 bases to trimming and J lost 2 bases, with 5 bases between them. CDR3 amino acids: CASSLVVQETQYF. CDR3 DNA sequence: TGCGCCAGCAGCTTGGTCGTGCAAGAGACCCAGTACTTC.

This clonotype was counted a few times. The chain carries TRBV20-1 and TRBJ2-7, with 9 bases lining up with TRBD2. The CDR3 spans 13 residues. J was trimmed by 5 bases and V by 3 bases; bases with no gene match: 5. Germline V gene data show CDR1 as DFQATT and CDR2 as SNEGSKA (reference sequence). The CDR3 region has the DNA TGCAGTGCTAGCCGGACTAGCGAGGACGAGCAGTACTTC. It specifies CSASRTSEDEQYF.

V is TRBV7-8 and J is TRBJ2-5; 8 bases agree with TRBD1. The DNA matches TRBJ2-7 better at its end, which makes the J call doubtful. CDR3 length: 17 amino acids. Germline CDR1 and CDR2: SGHVS and FQNEAQ. The CDR3 coding sequence is TGTGCCAGCAGCCTTAAAGACAGGGGAACGCGGACCTACGAGCAGTACTTC. Translation gives CASSLKDRGTRTYEQYF.

This chain joins TRBV7-2 and TRBJ2-1, with TRBD2 matching 9 bases. With V trimmed by 10 bases and J by 7 bases, 11 bases remained unmatched. Germline assignment: CDR1 SGHTA and CDR2 FQGNSA. This CDR3 is 14 amino acids long. The CDR3 reads CATRGLAQGNEQFF. In nucleotides, the CDR3 is TGTGCCACTCGGGGACTAGCACAGGGGAATGAGCAGTTCTTC.

In its sample, this clonotype was seen a few times. The J gene is TRBJ2-5, the V gene TRBV6-2 or TRBV6-3; D is possibly TRBD1 (5 bases). CDR1 MNHEY and CDR2 SVGEGT come from the germline V gene. The germline V and J ends were trimmed by 6 bases and 3 bases, with 14 bases remaining between them. The CDR3 runs 14 residues. CDR3 sequence reads: CASSPPTEKETQYF. The CDR3, as DNA: TGTGCCAGCAGCCCCCCGACAGAGAAAGAGACCCAGTACTTC.

The rearrangement joins TRBV27 to TRBJ2-5; D is uncertain. The J call is uncertain, as TRBJ2-7 better fits the DNA end. The CDR3 has 13 amino acids. Germline V CDR1 and CDR2: MNHEY, SMNVEV (reference sequence). CDR3: CASRGRISYEQYF. DNA of the CDR3: TGTGCCAGCAGGGGTAGAATCTCCTACGAGCAGTACTTC.

This clonotype turned up a few times. Just one base apart from a much larger clone, this may be a read error. The J gene is TRBJ2-1, the V gene TRBV9, with 10 positions matching TRBD2. This CDR3 has 15 amino acids. Germline values: CDR1 SGDLS, CDR2 YYNGEE. V dropped 0 bases and J dropped 3; count of bases not matched to a gene: 0. The CDR3 reads CASSVGTSGYNEQFF. In DNA form, the CDR3 reads TGTGCCAGCAGCGTAGGGACTAGCGGCTACAATGAGCAGTTCTTC.

The genes are TRBV28 and TRBJ2-7, with D uncertain. Trimming pared 3 bases from V and 4 bases from J, leaving 10 bases between. This CDR3 has 13 residues. Looked up from germline, CDR1 is MDHEN and CDR2 is SYDVKM. CDR3 residues: CASSLPAKYEQYF. DNA for the CDR3: TGTGCCAGCAGTTTGCCAGCCAAGTACGAGCAGTACTTC. Together with reference TRBV28 and TRBJ2-7, the CDR3 gives the full variable domain: DVKVTQSSRYLVKRTGEKVFLECVQDMDHENMFWYRQDPGLGLRLIYFSYDVKMKEKGDIPEGYSVSREKKERFSLILESASTNQTSMYLCASSLPAKYEQYFGPGTRLTVT.

The CDR3 is CASSSGGGNEQFF. CDR3 sequence (DNA): TGTGCCAGCAGTAGCGGGGGTGGAAATGAGCAGTTCTTC. The chain is built from TRBV6-1 and TRBJ2-1; 8 bases are a match to TRBD2. With 5 bases clipped from V and 7 bases from J, the junction kept 4 bases outside the gene matches. There are 13 residues in the CDR3. Germline values: CDR1 MNHNS, CDR2 SASEGT.

The J gene is TRBJ2-3, the V gene TRBV6-2 or TRBV6-3, with D tentatively TRBD1 (6 bases). V was cut by 7 bases and J by 1 base, with 15 bases left in between. The CDR3 sequence is 15 residues long. Per the germline V gene, CDR1 is MNHEY and CDR2 is SVGEGT. The CDR3 nucleotides read TGTGCCAGCACTCACGTGGGGGCCGGCACAGATACGCAGTATTTT. This gives the protein CASTHVGAGTDTQYF.

V gene TRBV4-1 combines with J gene TRBJ2-7, with TRBD1 as a possible D gene (6 bases). The germline gives CDR1 MGHRA, CDR2 YSYEKL. This CDR3 comprises 17 residues. The V gene lost 2 bases and the J gene lost 2 bases, with 19 bases spanning the gap. Here the CDR3 reads CASSQKAEQGYPYEQYF. In DNA, the CDR3 is TGCGCCAGCAGCCAAAAGGCGGAACAGGGATATCCCTACGAGCAGTACTTC.

The chain carries TRBV30 and TRBJ2-5, with D uncertain. This CDR3 contains 13 residues. V dropped 0 bases and J dropped 5 bases, with 10 bases sitting between them. The germline V gene encodes CDR1 GTSNPN and CDR2 SVGIG (reference sequence). The DNA for the CDR3 is TGTGCCTGGAGTGTACTCTGGGGTGAGACCCAGTACTTC. This encodes CAWSVLWGETQYF.

To note about this clonotype: A clone one base away is much larger, so this may be a read error. The chain recombines TRBV6-1 with TRBJ2-5; D might be TRBD1 (5 bases). Near its end, the DNA agrees better with TRBJ2-4, so the J call may be wrong. The CDR3 loop spans 14 amino acids. In germline, CDR1 is MNHNS, CDR2 SASEGT. This CDR3 is CASSGGHAKNIQYF. The CDR3, as DNA: TGTGCCAGCAGTGGAGGACACGCAAAAAACATTCAGTACTTC.

The V gene is TRBV7-2, the J gene TRBJ1-1, with D possibly matching TRBD1 (5 bases). V lost 1 base and J 3 bases, leaving 6 bases between the germline ends. The CDR3 is made up of 13 amino acids. Germline V gene sequence: CDR1 SGHTA, CDR2 FQGNSA. In DNA, the CDR3 is TGTGCCAGCAGCTTAGTACAGGACACTGAAGCTTTCTTT. The encoded protein is CASSLVQDTEAFF.

The chain carries TRBV28 and TRBJ2-5; 10 bases are shared with TRBD1. Trimming removed 6 bases from V and 3 bases from J; junction bases left unmatched: 1. The CDR3 contains 13 residues. The germline V gene has CDR1 MDHEN and CDR2 SYDVKM. CDR3 DNA sequence: TGTGCCAGCAGGGGGACAGGGGAAGAGACCCAGTACTTC. The encoded protein is CASRGTGEETQYF.

A remark on this clonotype: A much larger clone differs by one base, so this may be a read error. The chain uses TRBV28 and TRBJ2-1; 9 bases align to TRBD2. The V gene's germline CDR1 is MDHEN and CDR2 SYDVKM. The CDR3 consists of 15 residues. The CDR3 nucleotides are TGTGCCAACAGTCCCCCCGGACTAGCGACCCATGAGCAGTTCTTC. This translates into CANSPPGLATHEQFF. Based on the CDR3 plus reference TRBV28 and TRBJ2-1, the full variable domain is DVKVTQSSRYLVKRTGEKVFLECVQDMDHENMFWYRQDPGLGLRLIYFSYDVKMKEKGDIPEGYSVSREKKERFSLILESASTNQTSMYLCANSPPGLATHEQFFGPGTRLTVL.

The CDR3, as DNA: TGTGCCAGCAGCCATTCGACAGGGGCGATGAACCCCTACGAGCAGTACTTC. Its translation is CASSHSTGAMNPYEQYF. The chain employs TRBV14 and TRBJ2-7; the match to TRBD1 covers 8 bases. Germline loops: CDR1 SGHDN, CDR2 FVKESK. Trimming removed 3 bases from V and 2 bases from J; junction bases left unmatched: 12. The CDR3 loop spans 17 amino acids.

The V gene is TRBV30, the J gene TRBJ1-1; D may be TRBD1 (5 bases). Germline CDR1 is GTSNPN and CDR2 is SVGIG (reference sequence). The CDR3 runs 11 residues. The V and J ends lost 5 bases and 1 base respectively, with 5 bases between them. CDR3 protein: CAWGGNTEAFF. DNA for the CDR3: TGTGCCTGGGGGGGGAACACTGAAGCTTTCTTT.

This clonotype was recorded a few times. This chain joins TRBV6-1 and TRBJ1-1, with D maybe TRBD1 (6 bases). The V gene lost 3 bases and the J gene lost 6 bases, with 14 bases spanning the gap. This CDR3 region has 14 residues. Germline values: CDR1 MNHNS, CDR2 SASEGT. The CDR3 bases are TGTGCCAGCAGTGAGCCCACAGGGAGTGCTGAAGCTTTCTTT. Translating it yields CASSEPTGSAEAFF.

Turning to this clonotype: At one boundary the junction diverges from the germline segment, which might be a read error. The chain combines TRBV20-1 with TRBJ2-1; D gene ambiguous. Germline V gene sequence: CDR1 DFQATT, CDR2 SNEGSKA (reference sequence). This CDR3 is built from 17 residues. In DNA, the CDR3 is TGCAGTGCTAGAGATCGAATCGGCCGGAGCTCCTACAATGAGCAGTTATTC. It translates to CSARDRIGRSSYNEQLF.

The chain recombines TRBV7-2 with TRBJ2-1, with D maybe TRBD2 (5 bases). CDR1 is SGHTA and CDR2 is FQGNSA in the germline V gene. Between the trimmed V and J ends, which lost 3 bases and 10 bases, there was a span of 22 bases. The CDR3 is 16 amino acids. CDR3 coding DNA: TGTGCCAGCAGCTTCAGTAGCGAGGCTTTCTCCTACGAGCAGTTCTTC. Protein: CASSFSSEAFSYEQFF.

The V and J genes are TRBV7-2 and TRBJ2-4, with 13 bases identical to TRBD2. This CDR3 region has 16 residues. The V gene end was trimmed by 5 bases and the J gene end by 9 bases; junction bases not matched to a gene: 10. The germline V gene has CDR1 SGHTA and CDR2 FQGNSA. The CDR3 sequence is CASSPRTSGSGGIQYF. The CDR3 bases are TGTGCCAGCAGCCCACGGACTAGCGGGAGTGGGGGCATTCAGTACTTC.